This is a list of T cell receptor beta chains from one sample in a study of regulatory T cells in long-lasting Graves disease. TCRdb recomputed calls from the multiplex PCR reads with MiXCR, one row per CDR3 protein. The data hold roughly 510,000 distinct CDR3 sequences, with around 15% observed a single time. This sample also appeared in a second study, on T cells in Graves' hyperthyroidism and ophthalmopathy.

The sequencing here drew on peripheral blood mononuclear cells (PBMCs), taken at new diagnosis, from a patient treated with antithyroid drugs. These receptors were taken from a man aged 18 to 29 with Graves disease. The CDR3 runs from the conserved cysteine through the conserved F or W.

TRBV7-2,TRBJ1-4,CASSSQGAIEKLFF
TRBV5-1,TRBJ2-1,CASSPGLAGMSSYNEQFF
TRBV6-1,TRBJ2-1,CASSTLSGGPGDNEQFF
TRBV3-1,TRBJ2-1,CASGRGGTSGDSPFF
TRBV9,TRBJ2-7,CASSVAKPTVSSYEQYF
TRBV18,TRBJ2-1,CASSSLAGASYNEQFF
TRBV15,TRBJ2-2,CATSRASGRASGELFF
TRBV11-2,TRBJ2-5,CASSSLRETQYF
TRBV29-1,TRBJ2-4,CSVEGESKNIQYF
TRBV30,TRBJ2-3,CALSSGTSNPITDTQYF
TRBV11-2,TRBJ2-2,CASSRVLAGTGELFF
TRBV12-3/TRBV12-4,TRBJ2-3,CASSPGGLTSGTDTQYF
TRBV18,TRBJ1-1,CASSPTVGQPNTEAFF
TRBV20-1,TRBJ2-7,CSARPGQGSYEQYF
TRBV29-1,TRBJ2-7,CSVRDRGPYEQYF
TRBV5-1,TRBJ2-7,CASSLGQGNPYEQYF
TRBV27,TRBJ1-1,CASGPYMSNTEAFF
TRBV7-8,TRBJ1-2,CASSSAGSYGYTF
TRBV29-1,TRBJ2-7,CSVDGRASGSYEQYF
TRBV3-1,TRBJ1-6,CASSLEQGYSPLHF
TRBV27,TRBJ1-6,CASSGRGFDNSPLHF
TRBV20-1,TRBJ1-1,CSATDRGEAFF
TRBV30,TRBJ2-7,CAWSSPTSTVWEQYF
TRBV5-6,TRBJ2-7,CASSSLGAGAYEQYF
TRBV28,TRBJ1-2,CASILGGNFDPKYGYTF
TRBV18,TRBJ1-1,CASSPRADTEAFF
TRBV5-1,TRBJ2-1,CASSSNNEQFF
TRBV28,TRBJ2-1,CASSISEPRQQFF
TRBV15,TRBJ2-1,CATSRRIEVEQFF
TRBV6-1,TRBJ2-7,CASSEQGSGGEQYF
TRBV6-1,TRBJ2-3,CASSERYITDTQYF
TRBV5-1,TRBJ2-2,CASSLGGLAGAGELFF
TRBV27,TRBJ2-6,CASSLSGRGLSGANVLTF
TRBV20-1,TRBJ2-3,CSASLAKDTQYF
TRBV7-3,TRBJ2-3,CASSLWGNLGDTQYF
TRBV7-9,TRBJ2-1,CASSSGTDYNEQFF
TRBV13,TRBJ2-7,CASSPPPLGEKSYEQYF
TRBV3-1,TRBJ2-3,CASSPGGVYTDTQYF
TRBV7-9,TRBJ2-7,CASSLAGGAYEQYF
TRBV12-3/TRBV12-4,TRBJ2-4,CASSLLGPNIQYF
TRBV3-1,TRBJ1-1,CASSPWTAMNTEAFF
TRBV5-5,TRBJ2-1,CASSLGEQGWVFNEQFF
TRBV28,TRBJ1-3,CASSRPGMNTIYF
TRBV13,TRBJ2-4,CASSLRDLLAKNIQYF
TRBV6-1,TRBJ1-3,CASSEMGNTIYF